This entry concerns a single T cell receptor (beta chain). Antigen unknown. The sample originates from a study of graft-versus-host responses after intestinal transplantation. Study as a whole: Induction using anti-thymocyte globulin, followed by tacrolimus and steroids for two to four years, was given to all recipients.

TCRdb keeps only in-frame clones here, not all; method: immunoSEQ multiplex PCR. This table has 65,000 to 90,000 clones, 80% to 95% appearing once. Notes on the study in general: An association linked early post-transplant HvG declines with peak circulating GvH clone levels.

CDR1 is SNHLY and CDR2 is FYNNEI in the germline V gene. With 10 bases clipped from V and 4 bases from J, the junction kept 6 bases outside the gene matches. This CDR3 has 13 amino acids. This clonotype was sampled from a human donor who was the organ donor for an intestinal transplant. Sequencing used unstimulated CD8+ T cells sorted from spleen or lymph node cells, obtained before transplant. The V gene is TRBV2, the J gene TRBJ2-2; TRBD1 agrees at 7 bases. Written as DNA, the CDR3 is TGTGCCACCCGGACAGGACGCACCGGGGAGCTGTTTTTT. Protein: CATRTGRTGELFF.